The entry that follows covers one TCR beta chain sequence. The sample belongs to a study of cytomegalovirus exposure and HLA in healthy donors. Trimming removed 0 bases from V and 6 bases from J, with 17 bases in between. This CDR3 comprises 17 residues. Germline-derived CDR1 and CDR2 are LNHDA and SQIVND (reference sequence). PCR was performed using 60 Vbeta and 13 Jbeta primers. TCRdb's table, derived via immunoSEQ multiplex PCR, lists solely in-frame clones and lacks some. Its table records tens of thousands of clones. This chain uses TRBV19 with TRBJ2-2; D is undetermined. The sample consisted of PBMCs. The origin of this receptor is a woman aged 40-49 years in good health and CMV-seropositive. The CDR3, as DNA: TGTGCCAGTAGTATAGACCTCAACATGAGGTTTTCCGGGGAGCTGTTTTTT. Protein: CASSIDLNMRFSGELFF. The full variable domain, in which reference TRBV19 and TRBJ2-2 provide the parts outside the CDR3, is DGGITQSPKYLFRKEGQNVTLSCEQNLNHDAMYWYRQDPGQGLRLIYYSQIVNDFQKGDIAEGYSVSREKKESFPLTVTSAQKNPTAFYLCASSIDLNMRFSGELFFGEGSRLTVL.